The 26 T cell receptor beta chains below all came from one sample that was sequenced in a study of T cell responses to AZD1222 COVID-19 vaccine. Sequenced by immunoSEQ multiplex PCR; TCRdb stores in-frame clones only, minus some. The table lists about 170,000 clones, about nine tenths of them singletons. The sequencing used peripheral blood, collected on day 0 of AZD1222 vaccination. The receptor source for this set is an adult in good health.

The chain carries TRBV1 and TRBJ1-2; the D call TRBD1 from the table was never checked on the DNA. TRBV1 is marked as a pseudogene. The CDR3 is 17 residues long. CDR3 protein: CTSSQGPLSRDNYGYTF. DNA of the CDR3: TGCACCAGCAGCCAAGGTCCCCTATCCAGGGATAACTATGGCTACACCTTC.

This chain links TRBV6-5 with TRBJ1-6; D not certain. Germline V gene data show CDR1 as MNHEY and CDR2 as SVGAGI. The CDR3 spans 14 residues. The V end lost 8 bases, the J end lost 5 bases, and 13 bases lay between the germline ends. In nucleotides, the CDR3 is TGTGCCAGCTCAGCAACACGGGATAATTCACCCCTCCACTTT. Protein product: CASSATRDNSPLHF.

The chain couples TRBV15 to TRBJ1-2, with D unresolved. V was pared by 0 bases and J by 3 bases, with 11 bases between. In germline, CDR1 is LNHNV, CDR2 YYDKDF (reference sequence). The CDR3 is 15 residues long. This CDR3 reads CATSRELGLDYGYTF. The CDR3 nucleotides read TGTGCCACCAGCAGAGAGTTGGGATTAGACTATGGCTACACCTTC.

The chain couples TRBV5-1 to TRBJ2-6; 8 bases agree with TRBD1. The V and J ends lost 0 bases and 2 bases, in that order; junction bases with no gene match: 4. CDR1 and CDR2 (germline): SGHRS, YFSETQ. This CDR3 spans 17 amino acids. CDR3 amino acids: CASSLDRGWPGANVLTF. In nucleotides, the CDR3 is TGCGCCAGCAGCTTGGACAGGGGGTGGCCTGGGGCCAACGTCCTGACTTTC.

The chain combines TRBV27 with TRBJ2-7; 11 bases match TRBD2. V lost 3 bases to trimming and J lost 0 bases; unmatched junction nucleotides: 7. Germline V lookup: CDR1 MNHEY, CDR2 SMNVEV (reference sequence). This CDR3 is 17 amino acids long. The CDR3 DNA follows: TGTGCCAGCAGTTTGACTAGCGGGATCCTATCCTCCTACGAGCAGTACTTC. Translating gives CASSLTSGILSSYEQYF.

This chain links TRBV19 with TRBJ2-7, with 7 bases matching TRBD2. CDR1 is LNHDA, CDR2 SQIVND, per germline (reference sequence). The V segment lost 2 bases and the J segment 1 base; nucleotides outside the gene matches: 2. The CDR3 totals 14 residues. CDR3: CASSITSASYEQYF. Written as DNA, the CDR3 is TGTGCCAGTAGTATAACTAGCGCATCCTACGAGCAGTACTTC. Filled out from reference TRBV19 and TRBJ2-7, the complete variable domain reads DGGITQSPKYLFRKEGQNVTLSCEQNLNHDAMYWYRQDPGQGLRLIYYSQIVNDFQKGDIAEGYSVSREKKESFPLTVTSAQKNPTAFYLCASSITSASYEQYFGPGTRLTVT.

The genes are TRBV3-1 (or the pseudogene TRBV3-2) and TRBJ2-5; 7 nucleotides line up with TRBD2. This CDR3 has 14 amino acids. V was clipped by 2 bases and J by 3 bases; unmatched bases: 3. CDR1 is LGHDT, CDR2 YNNKEL, per germline (reference sequence). The CDR3 DNA reads TGTGCCAGCAGCCAACTAGCGGAGAAAGAGACCCAGTACTTC. This gives the protein CASSQLAEKETQYF.

The V and J genes are TRBV19 and TRBJ1-4; TRBD1 matches at 11 bases. Germline trimming cut 3 bases from V and 7 bases from J; bases unmatched to any gene: 4. This CDR3 contains 15 residues. The V gene's germline CDR1 is LNHDA and CDR2 SQIVND (reference sequence). CDR3 in DNA: TGTGCCAGTAGTATGGACAGGGGGCGTATTGAAAAACTGTTTTTT. It yields the protein CASSMDRGRIEKLFF.

The chain has TRBV5-4 and TRBJ1-2; a weak D match, TRBD1 (5 bases). The ends were cut back, 1 base at V and 8 bases at J, with 15 bases in the middle. Germline V CDR1 and CDR2: SGHNT, YYREEE (reference sequence). This CDR3 is 14 amino acids long. DNA of the CDR3: TGTGCCAGCAGCTTGAGAGGGGCTTTGGGGGGCTACACCTTC. Translating gives CASSLRGALGGYTF.

The CDR3 nucleotides are TGTGCCAGCAGCATAAACAGTTTCAATGAAAAACTGTTTTTT. Translated, it gives CASSINSFNEKLFF. The chain joins TRBV5-4 to TRBJ1-4; no clear D. Deletions cut 4 bases from V and 5 bases from J, with 12 bases between. From germline, CDR1 is SGHNT and CDR2 YYREEE (reference sequence). This CDR3 contains 14 residues.

The rearrangement links TRBV18 to TRBJ1-6, with TRBD1 identical over 9 bases. Germline V gene lookup returns CDR1 KGHSH and CDR2 LQKENI. The CDR3 covers 16 residues. V gave up 5 bases and J gave up 4 bases; unmatched junction bases: 6. As DNA, the CDR3 is TGTGCCAGCTCAAGGGACAGGGCGGGATATAATTCACCCCTCCACTTT. The encoded protein is CASSRDRAGYNSPLHF.

The chain combines TRBV9 with TRBJ1-6; D is unclear. V was shortened by 0 bases and J by 4 bases, with 8 bases between the two germline ends. The CDR3 length is 15 residues. Germline V gene sequence: CDR1 SGDLS, CDR2 YYNGEE. The CDR3 DNA is TGTGCCAGCAGCGTAGTGCCAGATTATAATTCACCCCTCCACTTT. Amino acids: CASSVVPDYNSPLHF.

This chain connects TRBV6-5 to TRBJ2-4; D is perhaps TRBD1 (6 bases). V shed 4 bases and J shed 1 base, with 11 bases lying between them. In germline, CDR1 is MNHEY, CDR2 SVGAGI. The CDR3 has 15 residues. The CDR3 sequence: CASSSQGTAKNIQYF. The CDR3 DNA is TGTGCCAGCAGTTCACAGGGTACGGCCAAAAACATTCAGTACTTC.

This rearrangement joins TRBV5-4 to TRBJ1-4, with 7 bases aligning to TRBD1. V gave up 5 bases and J gave up 2 bases; unmatched junction bases: 3. The CDR3 totals 14 residues. Germline CDR1 SGHNT, CDR2 YYREEE (reference sequence). Here the CDR3 reads CASRVDRTNEKLFF. The CDR3 DNA is TGTGCCAGCAGAGTGGACAGGACTAATGAAAAACTGTTTTTT.

As DNA, the CDR3 is TGTGCCAGCAGCCGCGACAGGAATCAGCCCCAGCATTTT. Translating gives CASSRDRNQPQHF. This chain connects TRBV11-2 to TRBJ1-5; tentative D call: TRBD1 (6 bases). V was cut by 5 bases and J by 4 bases, with 9 bases left in between. CDR1 is SGHAT, CDR2 FQNNGV, per germline. The CDR3 spans 13 residues. The full variable domain, with the rest looked up from reference TRBV11-2 and TRBJ1-5, is EAGVAQSPRYKIIEKRQSVAFWCNPISGHATLYWYQQILGQGPKLLIQFQNNGVVDDSQLPKDRFSAERLKGVDSTLKIQPAKLEDSAVYLCASSRDRNQPQHFGDGTRLSIL.

The chain is built from TRBV4-1 and TRBJ1-2; perhaps TRBD1 as D (6 bases). CDR3 size: 14 residues. Between the trimmed V and J ends, which lost 1 base and 8 bases, there was a span of 14 bases. CDR1 and CDR2 (germline): MGHRA, YSYEKL. The CDR3 DNA reads TGCGCCAGCAGCCAAGCCCGGACAGTCGGGGGCTACACCTTC. It translates to CASSQARTVGGYTF.

The chain links TRBV4-3 to TRBJ1-6; TRBD1 matches at 10 bases. The CDR3 runs 15 residues. With V trimmed by 4 bases and J by 9 bases, 6 bases remained unmatched. Germline V gene lookup returns CDR1 LGHNA and CDR2 YSLEER. The CDR3 DNA reads as TGCGCCAGCAGCCTACCGACAGGGGGCGGTTCACCCCTCCACTTT. Its translation: CASSLPTGGGSPLHF.

The table lists this clone with a count of one. The junction departs from the called germline gene at one end, perhaps through a read error. V is TRBV7-7 and J is TRBJ2-5, with 8 bases fitting TRBD2. CDR3 length: 16 residues. The germline CDR1 and CDR2 sequences are SSHAT and FNYEAQ (reference sequence). CDR3 nucleotide sequence: TGTGCTAGCAGTCCAGTGGCTAGCGGGCGGCAAAAGACCCAGTACTTC. Amino acid sequence: CASSPVASGRQKTQYF.

The chain is built from TRBV6-5 and TRBJ1-2, with D possibly matching TRBD1 (6 bases). The germline V gene has CDR1 MNHEY and CDR2 SVGAGI. V was shortened by 5 bases and J by 1 base, with 14 bases between the two germline ends. The CDR3 sequence is 15 residues long. CDR3 DNA sequence: TGTGCCAGCAGTAAGCCGGGACAAGATAACTATGGCTACACCTTC. Amino acids: CASSKPGQDNYGYTF.

This clone is a singleton in its sample. Other nucleotide sequences in the sample specify the same CDR3. The chain carries TRBV12-3 or TRBV12-4 and TRBJ1-1, with no clear D. V was trimmed by 2 bases and J by 1 base, leaving 5 bases between them. The CDR3 consists of 13 residues. CDR3 nucleotide sequence: TGTGCCAGCAGTTTATCTCAGAACACTGAAGCTTTCTTT. Encoded protein: CASSLSQNTEAFF.

The chain combines TRBV9 with TRBJ2-1, with a possible D match to TRBD1 (5 bases). Trimming removed 4 bases at V and 0 bases at J, with 23 bases between. Germline V gene data show CDR1 as SGDLS and CDR2 as YYNGEE. The CDR3 loop spans 19 amino acids. CDR3 bases: TGTGCCAGCAGCCCCCGGTGGGGCAACGGCTTCAGCTCCTACAATGAGCAGTTCTTC. Translated: CASSPRWGNGFSSYNEQFF.

This clone is a singleton in its sample. The chain combines TRBV4-2 with TRBJ2-3, with D unresolved. This CDR3 region has 15 residues. The germline V gene encodes CDR1 LGHNA and CDR2 YNFKEQ. Trimming cost V 0 bases and J 6 bases, with 13 bases left between them. CDR3 in amino acids: CASSQEVGTSDTQYF. The DNA for the CDR3 is TGTGCCAGCAGCCAAGAGGTCGGTACCTCCGATACGCAGTATTTT.

The genes are TRBV10-3 and TRBJ1-2; 12 bases match TRBD1. The CDR3 loop spans 15 amino acids. The germline gives CDR1 ENHRY, CDR2 SYGVKD. Trimming removed 2 bases from V and 5 bases from J; junction bases left unmatched: 3. The CDR3 nucleotides are TGTGCCATCAGTGAGCCGGGACAGGGGGCATATGGCTACACCTTC. This gives the protein CAISEPGQGAYGYTF.

V gene TRBV30 combines with J gene TRBJ1-6; D is unclear. The CDR3 loop spans 15 amino acids. V was shortened by 3 bases and J by 7 bases, with 16 bases between the two germline ends. CDR1 and CDR2 from the germline V gene are GTSNPN and SVGIG (reference sequence). In DNA form, the CDR3 reads TGTGCCTGGAGATCCACTCGGGTGGAGAATTCACCCCTCCACTTT. Residues: CAWRSTRVENSPLHF.

The rearrangement uses TRBV9 and TRBJ1-3, with D perhaps matching TRBD1 (5 bases). This CDR3 comprises 15 residues. The germline V gene has CDR1 SGDLS and CDR2 YYNGEE. V was shortened by 5 bases and J by 0 bases, with 12 bases between the two germline ends. CDR3 sequence (DNA): TGTGCCAGCAGTGCTGGGGCAGCCTCTGGAAACACCATATATTTT. Translating it yields CASSAGAASGNTIYF.

This chain links TRBV4-1 with TRBJ1-5; no clear D gene. Per germline, CDR1 MGHRA and CDR2 YSYEKL. Trimming stripped 3 bases from V and 6 bases from J, with 9 bases between. CDR3 length: 13 amino acids. This CDR3 is CASSQARSQPQHF. The CDR3 bases are TGCGCCAGCAGCCAGGCTAGAAGTCAGCCCCAGCATTTT.